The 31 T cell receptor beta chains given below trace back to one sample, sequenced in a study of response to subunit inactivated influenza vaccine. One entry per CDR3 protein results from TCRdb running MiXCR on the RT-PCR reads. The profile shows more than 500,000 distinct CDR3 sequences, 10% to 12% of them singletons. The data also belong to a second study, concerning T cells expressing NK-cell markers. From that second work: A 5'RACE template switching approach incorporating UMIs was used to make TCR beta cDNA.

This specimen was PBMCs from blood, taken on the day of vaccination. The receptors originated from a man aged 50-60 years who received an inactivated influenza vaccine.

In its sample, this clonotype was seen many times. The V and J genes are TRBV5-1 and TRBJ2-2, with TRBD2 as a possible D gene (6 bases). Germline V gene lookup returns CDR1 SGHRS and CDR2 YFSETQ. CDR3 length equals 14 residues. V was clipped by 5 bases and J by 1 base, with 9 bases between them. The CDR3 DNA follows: TGCGCCAGCAGTCGGCGGGAGAACACCGGGGAGCTGTTTTTT. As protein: CASSRRENTGELFF.

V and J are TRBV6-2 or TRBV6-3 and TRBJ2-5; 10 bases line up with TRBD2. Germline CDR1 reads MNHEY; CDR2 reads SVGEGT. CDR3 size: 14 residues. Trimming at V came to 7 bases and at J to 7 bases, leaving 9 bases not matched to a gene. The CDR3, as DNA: TGTGCCAGCAATCCAGCGGGGGGGCCGGGGACCCAGTACTTC. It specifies CASNPAGGPGTQYF.

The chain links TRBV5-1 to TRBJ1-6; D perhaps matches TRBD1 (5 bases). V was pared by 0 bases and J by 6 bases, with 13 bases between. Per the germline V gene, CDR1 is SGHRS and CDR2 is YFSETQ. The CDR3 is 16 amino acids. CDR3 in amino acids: CASSLEVTAINSPLHF. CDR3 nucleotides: TGCGCCAGCAGCTTGGAAGTGACAGCAATTAATTCACCCCTCCACTTT.

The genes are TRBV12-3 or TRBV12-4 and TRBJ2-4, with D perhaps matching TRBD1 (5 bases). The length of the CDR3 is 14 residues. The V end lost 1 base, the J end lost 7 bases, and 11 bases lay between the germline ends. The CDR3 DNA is TGTGCCAGCAGTTTAGTGACAGAGAAGAACATTCAGTACTTC. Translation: CASSLVTEKNIQYF.

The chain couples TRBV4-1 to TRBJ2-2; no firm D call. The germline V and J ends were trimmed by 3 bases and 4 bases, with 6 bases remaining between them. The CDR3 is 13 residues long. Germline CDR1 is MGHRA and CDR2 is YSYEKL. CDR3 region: CASSQYATGELFF. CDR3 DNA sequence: TGCGCCAGCAGCCAGTATGCCACCGGGGAGCTGTTTTTT.

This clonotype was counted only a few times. DNA for the CDR3: TGTGCCAGCTCCGGGGGCTTCGTTTACGAGCAGTACTTC. It specifies CASSGGFVYEQYF. The V gene is TRBV6-2 or TRBV6-3, the J gene TRBJ2-7, with D perhaps TRBD1 or TRBD2 (6 bases each). CDR3 size: 13 residues. Germline V gene data show CDR1 as MNHEY and CDR2 as SVGEGT. V lost 8 bases and J lost 4, with 15 bases in between.

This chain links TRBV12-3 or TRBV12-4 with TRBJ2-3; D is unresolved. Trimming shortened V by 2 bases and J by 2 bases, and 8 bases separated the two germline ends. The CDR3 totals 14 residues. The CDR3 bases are TGTGCCAGCAGTTTAAACGCGGTCACAGATACGCAGTATTTT. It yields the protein CASSLNAVTDTQYF.

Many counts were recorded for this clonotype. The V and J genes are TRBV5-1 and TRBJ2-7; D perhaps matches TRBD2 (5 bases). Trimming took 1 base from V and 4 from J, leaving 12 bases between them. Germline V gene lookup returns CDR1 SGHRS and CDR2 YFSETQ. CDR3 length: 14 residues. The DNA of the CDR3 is TGCGCCAGCAGCTTGACCGCGGGTCAGTACGAGCAGTACTTC. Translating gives CASSLTAGQYEQYF.

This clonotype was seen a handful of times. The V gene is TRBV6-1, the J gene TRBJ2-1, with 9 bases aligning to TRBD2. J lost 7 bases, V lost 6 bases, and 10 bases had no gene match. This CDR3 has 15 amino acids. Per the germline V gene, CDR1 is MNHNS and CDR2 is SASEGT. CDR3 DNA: TGTGCCAGCAGGCCCCCCAGCGGGGGGATGAATGAGCAGTTCTTC. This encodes CASRPPSGGMNEQFF.

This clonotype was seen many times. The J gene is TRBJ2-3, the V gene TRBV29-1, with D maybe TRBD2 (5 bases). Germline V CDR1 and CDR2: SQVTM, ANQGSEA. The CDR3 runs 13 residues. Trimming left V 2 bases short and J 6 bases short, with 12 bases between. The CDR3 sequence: CSVETVPGDTQYF. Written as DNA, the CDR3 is TGCAGCGTTGAAACCGTACCGGGGGATACGCAGTATTTT.

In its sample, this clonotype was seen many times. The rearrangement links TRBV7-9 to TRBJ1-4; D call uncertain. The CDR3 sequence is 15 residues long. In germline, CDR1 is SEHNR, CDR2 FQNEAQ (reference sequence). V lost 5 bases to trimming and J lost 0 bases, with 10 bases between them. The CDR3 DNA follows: TGTGCCAGCAGCGTACAGCTTGCAACTAATGAAAAACTGTTTTTT. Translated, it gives CASSVQLATNEKLFF.

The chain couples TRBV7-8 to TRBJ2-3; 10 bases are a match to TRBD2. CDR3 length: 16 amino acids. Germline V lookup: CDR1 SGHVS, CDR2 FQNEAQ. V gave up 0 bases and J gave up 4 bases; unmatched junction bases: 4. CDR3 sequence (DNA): TGTGCCAGCAGCTTAGCGCTTCTAGCGGGAGCAGATACGCAGTATTTT. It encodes CASSLALLAGADTQYF.

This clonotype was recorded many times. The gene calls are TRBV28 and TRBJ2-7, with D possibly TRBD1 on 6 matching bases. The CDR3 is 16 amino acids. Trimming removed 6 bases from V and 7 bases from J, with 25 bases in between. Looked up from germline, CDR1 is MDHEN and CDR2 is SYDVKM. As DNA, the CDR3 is TGTGCCAGCAGCTCCCCACAGGGTGCACACGAGGGAGAGCAGTACTTC. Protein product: CASSSPQGAHEGEQYF.

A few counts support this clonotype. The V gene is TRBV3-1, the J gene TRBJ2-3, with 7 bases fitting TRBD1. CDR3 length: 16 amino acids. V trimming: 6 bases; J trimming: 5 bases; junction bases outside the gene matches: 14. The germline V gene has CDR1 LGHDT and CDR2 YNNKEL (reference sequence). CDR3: CASRETGTVSRDTQYF. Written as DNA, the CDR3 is TGTGCCAGCAGAGAGACCGGGACAGTTAGTAGAGATACGCAGTATTTT.

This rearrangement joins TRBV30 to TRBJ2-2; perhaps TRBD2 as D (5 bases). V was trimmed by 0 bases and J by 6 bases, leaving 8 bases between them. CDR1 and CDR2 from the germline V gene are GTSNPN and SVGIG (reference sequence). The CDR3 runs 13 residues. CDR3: CAWSVTGAGELFF. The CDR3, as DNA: TGTGCCTGGAGTGTAACCGGGGCCGGGGAGCTGTTTTTT.

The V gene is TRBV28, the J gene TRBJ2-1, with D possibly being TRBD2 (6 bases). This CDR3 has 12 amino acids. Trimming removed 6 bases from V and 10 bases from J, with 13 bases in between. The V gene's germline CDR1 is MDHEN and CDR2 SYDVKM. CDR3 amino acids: CASRSRAGEQFF. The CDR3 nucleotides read TGTGCCAGCAGGTCACGGGCGGGGGAGCAGTTCTTC.

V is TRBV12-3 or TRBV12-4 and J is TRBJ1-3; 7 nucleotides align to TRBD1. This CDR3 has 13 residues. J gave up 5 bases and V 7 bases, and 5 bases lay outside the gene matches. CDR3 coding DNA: TGTGCCAGCAAAACGGGACAGAGAAACACCATATATTTT. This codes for CASKTGQRNTIYF.

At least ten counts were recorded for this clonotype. CDR3 region: CASSPLGPGRITDTQYF. CDR3 sequence (DNA): TGTGCCAGCAGCCCCCTCGGCCCGGGGAGAATTACAGATACGCAGTATTTT. J is TRBJ2-3 and V is TRBV7-9, with a possible D match to TRBD2 (5 bases). The CDR3 spans 17 residues. Per germline, CDR1 SEHNR and CDR2 FQNEAQ (reference sequence). V was pared by 5 bases and J by 3 bases, with 21 bases between.

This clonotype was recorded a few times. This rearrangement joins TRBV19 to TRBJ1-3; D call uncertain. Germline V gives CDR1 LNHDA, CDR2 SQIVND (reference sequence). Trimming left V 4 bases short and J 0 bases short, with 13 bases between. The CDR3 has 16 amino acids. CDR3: CASSSDRLASGNTIYF. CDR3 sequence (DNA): TGTGCCAGTAGTAGCGACCGACTGGCCTCTGGAAACACCATATATTTT.

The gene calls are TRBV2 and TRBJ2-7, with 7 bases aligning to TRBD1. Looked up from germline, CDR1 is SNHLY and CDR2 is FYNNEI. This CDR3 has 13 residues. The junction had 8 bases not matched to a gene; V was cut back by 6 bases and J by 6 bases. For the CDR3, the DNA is TGTGCCAGCAGACAGGGGAGATCATTCGAGCAGTACTTC. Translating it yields CASRQGRSFEQYF.

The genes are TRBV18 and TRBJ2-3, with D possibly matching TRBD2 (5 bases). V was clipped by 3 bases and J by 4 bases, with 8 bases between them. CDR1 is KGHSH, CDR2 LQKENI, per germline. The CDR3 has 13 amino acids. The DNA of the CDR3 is TGTGCCAGCTCACCTAGCGTTGCAGATACGCAGTATTTT. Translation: CASSPSVADTQYF.

This CDR3 is CASSQESGRGSEQYF. Written as DNA, the CDR3 is TGTGCCAGCAGCCAAGAATCGGGCAGGGGGAGCGAGCAGTACTTC. This chain connects TRBV3-1 to TRBJ2-7; TRBD1 agrees at 7 bases. V lost 0 bases, J lost 6 bases, and 8 bases stayed unmatched. CDR1 LGHDT and CDR2 YNNKEL come from the germline V gene (reference sequence). The CDR3 consists of 15 residues.

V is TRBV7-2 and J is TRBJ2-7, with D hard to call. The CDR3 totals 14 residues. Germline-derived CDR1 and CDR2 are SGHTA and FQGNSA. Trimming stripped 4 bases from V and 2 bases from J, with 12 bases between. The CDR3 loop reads CASSSNTMTYEQYF. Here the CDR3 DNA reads TGTGCCAGCAGCTCGAACACCATGACCTACGAGCAGTACTTC. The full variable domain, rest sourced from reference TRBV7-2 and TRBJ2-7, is GAGVSQSPSNKVTEKGKDVELRCDPISGHTALYWYRQSLGQGLEFLIYFQGNSAPDKSGLPSDRFSAERTGGSVSTLTIQRTQQEDSAVYLCASSSNTMTYEQYFGPGTRLTVT.

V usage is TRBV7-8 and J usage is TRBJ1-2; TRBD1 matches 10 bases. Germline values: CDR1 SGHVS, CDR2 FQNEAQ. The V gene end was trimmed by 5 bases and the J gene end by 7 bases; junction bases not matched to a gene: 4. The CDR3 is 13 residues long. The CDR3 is CASSTTGGSGYTF. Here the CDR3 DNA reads TGTGCCAGCAGCACGACAGGGGGCAGTGGCTACACCTTC.

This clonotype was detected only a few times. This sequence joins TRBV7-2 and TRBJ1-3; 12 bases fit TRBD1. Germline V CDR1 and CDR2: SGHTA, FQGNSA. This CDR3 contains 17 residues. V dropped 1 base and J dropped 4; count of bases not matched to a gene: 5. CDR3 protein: CASSLVGTGGWGNTIYF. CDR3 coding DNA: TGTGCCAGCAGCTTAGTAGGGACAGGGGGCTGGGGAAACACCATATATTTT.

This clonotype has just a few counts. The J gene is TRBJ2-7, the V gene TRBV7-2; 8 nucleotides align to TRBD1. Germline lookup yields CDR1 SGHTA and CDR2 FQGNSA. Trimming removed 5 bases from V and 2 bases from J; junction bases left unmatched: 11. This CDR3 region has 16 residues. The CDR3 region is CASSQRAGTGAYEQYF. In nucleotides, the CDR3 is TGTGCCAGCAGCCAAAGGGCCGGGACAGGAGCCTACGAGCAGTACTTC.

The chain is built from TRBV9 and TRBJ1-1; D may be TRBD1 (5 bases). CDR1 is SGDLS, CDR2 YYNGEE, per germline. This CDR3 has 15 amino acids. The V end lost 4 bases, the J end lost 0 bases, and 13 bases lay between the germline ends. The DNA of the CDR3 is TGTGCCAGCAGCTCCGCTAGGGGCATGAACACTGAAGCTTTCTTT. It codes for CASSSARGMNTEAFF.

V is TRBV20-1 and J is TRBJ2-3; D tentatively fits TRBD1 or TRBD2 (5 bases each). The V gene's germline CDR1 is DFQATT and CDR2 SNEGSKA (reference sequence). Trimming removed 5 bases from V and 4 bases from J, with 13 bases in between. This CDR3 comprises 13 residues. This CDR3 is CSAGRDDADTQYF. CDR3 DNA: TGCAGTGCTGGCAGGGACGATGCAGATACGCAGTATTTT.

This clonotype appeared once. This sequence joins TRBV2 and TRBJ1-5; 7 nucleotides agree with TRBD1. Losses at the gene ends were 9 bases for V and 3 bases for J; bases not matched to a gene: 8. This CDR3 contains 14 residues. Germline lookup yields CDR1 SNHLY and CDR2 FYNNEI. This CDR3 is CASTLQGNNQPQHF. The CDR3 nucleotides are TGTGCCAGTACCTTACAGGGGAACAATCAGCCCCAGCATTTT.

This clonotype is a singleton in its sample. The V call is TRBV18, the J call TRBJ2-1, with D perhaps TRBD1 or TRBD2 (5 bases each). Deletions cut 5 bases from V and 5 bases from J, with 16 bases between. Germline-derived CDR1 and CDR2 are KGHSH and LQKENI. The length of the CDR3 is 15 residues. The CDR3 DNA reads TGTGCCAGCTCAGAACGGCCGGGACCAGACAATGAGCAGTTCTTC. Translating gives CASSERPGPDNEQFF.

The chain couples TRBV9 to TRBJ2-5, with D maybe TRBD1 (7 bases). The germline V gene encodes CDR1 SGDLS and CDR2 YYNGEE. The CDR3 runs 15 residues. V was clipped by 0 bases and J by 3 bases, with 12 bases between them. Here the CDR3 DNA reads TGTGCCAGCAGCGTAGCGGCAGGGGGGAAAGAGACCCAGTACTTC. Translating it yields CASSVAAGGKETQYF.